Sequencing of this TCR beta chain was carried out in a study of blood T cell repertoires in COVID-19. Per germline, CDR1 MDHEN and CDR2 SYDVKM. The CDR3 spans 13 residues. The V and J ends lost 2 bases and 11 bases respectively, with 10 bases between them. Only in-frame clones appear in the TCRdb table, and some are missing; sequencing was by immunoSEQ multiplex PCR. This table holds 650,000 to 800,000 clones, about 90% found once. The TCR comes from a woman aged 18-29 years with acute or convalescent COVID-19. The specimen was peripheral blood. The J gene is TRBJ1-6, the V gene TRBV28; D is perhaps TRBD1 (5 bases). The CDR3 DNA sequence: TGTGCCAGCAGTTTAGGGGGGGGGACACCCCTCCACTTT. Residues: CASSLGGGTPLHF.